These 30 T cell receptor beta chains were all obtained from the same sample, sequenced in a study of blood T cell repertoires in COVID-19. This table comes from immunoSEQ multiplex PCR, and its TCRdb copy is limited to in-frame clones, with some not included. This sample has 300,000 to 400,000 clones, with roughly nine tenths found just once. The source material was PBMCs or T cells enriched from blood (not recorded which). The receptors derive from a man aged 18-30 years who had recovered from COVID-19.

This clone was recorded a few times. The genes are TRBV28 and TRBJ2-2; D might be TRBD1 (5 bases). V lost 3 bases and J lost 1, with 6 bases in between. The CDR3 is 14 amino acids. Germline V gives CDR1 MDHEN, CDR2 SYDVKM. In nucleotides, the CDR3 is TGTGCCAGCAGTTTTGGACAGAACACCGGGGAGCTGTTTTTT. Protein: CASSFGQNTGELFF. Variable domain in full (rest from reference TRBV28 and TRBJ2-2): DVKVTQSSRYLVKRTGEKVFLECVQDMDHENMFWYRQDPGLGLRLIYFSYDVKMKEKGDIPEGYSVSREKKERFSLILESASTNQTSMYLCASSFGQNTGELFFGEGSRLTVL.

The chain is built from TRBV28 and TRBJ2-7, with D perhaps matching TRBD1 (6 bases). V was trimmed by 7 bases and J by 1 base, leaving 8 bases between them. Germline V lookup: CDR1 MDHEN, CDR2 SYDVKM. CDR3 length equals 12 residues. DNA for the CDR3: TGTGCCAGCAATCAGGGGTCCTACGAGCAGTACTTC. Its protein is CASNQGSYEQYF.

The gene calls are TRBV4-3 and TRBJ2-3; a possible D gene is TRBD2 (5 bases). V lost 0 bases, J lost 2 bases, and 12 bases lay in between. The CDR3 sequence is 16 residues long. The germline V gene has CDR1 LGHNA and CDR2 YSLEER. CDR3 DNA: TGCGCCAGCAGCCAAGATCTATGGCTAGCCACAGATACGCAGTATTTT. Encoded protein: CASSQDLWLATDTQYF.

This chain connects TRBV28 to TRBJ2-1; D gene ambiguous. There are 12 residues in the CDR3. V shed 3 bases and J shed 3 bases, with 3 bases lying between them. CDR1 is MDHEN and CDR2 is SYDVKM in the germline V gene. Here the CDR3 DNA reads TGTGCCAGCAGTTTCAGCTACAATGAGCAGTTCTTC. This translates into CASSFSYNEQFF.

J is TRBJ2-7 and V is TRBV2; 7 bases map to TRBD1. The CDR3 extends over 14 amino acids. The V and J ends lost 7 bases and 4 bases, in that order; junction bases with no gene match: 10. CDR1 is SNHLY and CDR2 is FYNNEI in the germline V gene. The CDR3 DNA sequence: TGTGCCAGCAATTCCCCCGGGACAGCATACGAGCAGTACTTC. Translation: CASNSPGTAYEQYF.

This sequence joins TRBV5-4 and TRBJ1-1, with no clear D. Germline loops: CDR1 SGHNT, CDR2 YYREEE (reference sequence). Trimming shortened V by 6 bases and J by 0 bases, and 12 bases separated the two germline ends. This CDR3 has 14 amino acids. The CDR3 reads CASTISNLNTEAFF. CDR3 sequence (DNA): TGTGCCAGCACCATCTCTAACTTGAACACTGAAGCTTTCTTT.

In DNA form, the CDR3 reads TGTGCCAGCAGCCCCTTACGGGAGGACACCGGGGAGCTGTTTTTT. It encodes CASSPLREDTGELFF. The chain couples TRBV9 to TRBJ2-2, with 7 bases matching TRBD2. Germline V gene data show CDR1 as SGDLS and CDR2 as YYNGEE. The CDR3 contains 15 residues. Unmatched junction bases numbered 6, after V lost 4 bases and J lost 3 bases.

V gene TRBV11-1 combines with J gene TRBJ1-2, with 7 bases matching TRBD1. Germline-derived CDR1 and CDR2 are SGHAT and FQDESV (reference sequence). Trimming at V came to 6 bases and at J to 3 bases, leaving 7 bases not matched to a gene. This CDR3 has 14 residues. The CDR3 reads CASSIDRDDYGYTF. CDR3 nucleotide sequence: TGTGCCAGCAGTATAGACAGGGACGACTATGGCTACACCTTC.

This sequence joins TRBV3-1 (or the pseudogene TRBV3-2) and TRBJ2-5; weak D call: TRBD2 (5 bases). The CDR3 covers 13 residues. Germline CDR1 reads LGHDT; CDR2 reads YNNKEL (reference sequence). V gave up 5 bases and J gave up 1 base, with 8 bases separating them. In nucleotides, the CDR3 is TGTGCCAGCAGCTCCCGGGGCCAAGAGACCCAGTACTTC. Protein sequence: CASSSRGQETQYF.

The V and J genes are TRBV12-3 or TRBV12-4 and TRBJ2-1; D call uncertain. V gave up 5 bases and J gave up 10 bases, with 12 bases separating them. The CDR3 runs to 12 residues. The CDR3 coding sequence is TGTGCCAGCAGTCCGCCTTTGCGCGAGCAGTTCTTC. This translates into CASSPPLREQFF.

The CDR3 reads CASNRESSYNSPLHF. CDR3 DNA sequence: TGTGCCAGCAATCGGGAAAGCTCCTATAATTCACCCCTCCACTTT. The chain is built from TRBV2 and TRBJ1-6, with unresolved D. The V gene's germline CDR1 is SNHLY and CDR2 FYNNEI. The CDR3 has 15 residues. The germline V and J ends were trimmed by 7 bases and 0 bases, with 10 bases remaining between them.

The V call is TRBV3-1 (or the pseudogene TRBV3-2), the J call TRBJ2-5, with D possibly matching TRBD2 (5 bases). V lost 2 bases, J lost 2 bases, and 9 bases lay in between. Germline lookup yields CDR1 LGHDT and CDR2 YNNKEL (reference sequence). The CDR3 contains 14 residues. This CDR3 is CASSQNRGQETQYF. The CDR3 DNA reads TGTGCCAGCAGCCAAAATCGGGGTCAAGAGACCCAGTACTTC.

The genes are TRBV4-1 and TRBJ1-6; 7 nucleotides line up with TRBD1. This CDR3 comprises 16 residues. Germline-derived CDR1 and CDR2 are MGHRA and YSYEKL. Trimming cost V 0 bases and J 6 bases; bases outside gene matches: 5. This chain's CDR3 is CASSQDRGLSNSPLHF. The CDR3 nucleotides read TGCGCCAGCAGCCAAGACAGGGGGTTAAGTAATTCACCCCTCCACTTT.

The rearrangement links TRBV19 to TRBJ2-1; tentatively, D is TRBD1 (5 bases). The CDR3 consists of 17 residues. Germline CDR1 is LNHDA and CDR2 is SQIVND (reference sequence). The V end was cut by 1 base, the J end by 0 bases, with 13 bases between. The CDR3 sequence is CASSIGPDRLSYNEQFF. The CDR3 nucleotides are TGTGCCAGTAGTATAGGCCCTGACAGACTCTCCTACAATGAGCAGTTCTTC. The whole variable domain, filled in from reference TRBV19 and TRBJ2-1, reads DGGITQSPKYLFRKEGQNVTLSCEQNLNHDAMYWYRQDPGQGLRLIYYSQIVNDFQKGDIAEGYSVSREKKESFPLTVTSAQKNPTAFYLCASSIGPDRLSYNEQFFGPGTRLTVL.

The CDR3 DNA reads as TGTGCCTGGAGTGTAAGCGGGAGGGAGACCCAGTACTTC. Its protein product is CAWSVSGRETQYF. The rearrangement links TRBV30 to TRBJ2-5; 9 nucleotides align to TRBD2. The CDR3 covers 13 residues. J lost 5 bases, V lost 0 bases, and 1 base had no gene match. Germline loops: CDR1 GTSNPN, CDR2 SVGIG (reference sequence).

The chain couples TRBV3-1 (or the pseudogene TRBV3-2) to TRBJ2-7; TRBD1 might be the D (6 bases). This CDR3 contains 15 residues. Trimming removed 1 base at V and 4 bases at J, with 14 bases between. Per the germline V gene, CDR1 is LGHDT and CDR2 is YNNKEL (reference sequence). For the CDR3, the DNA is TGTGCCAGCAGCCAAGGTAACAGGGCCCCTTACGAGCAGTACTTC. It translates to CASSQGNRAPYEQYF.

J is TRBJ1-2 and V is TRBV28, with no clear D. Trimming removed 2 bases from V and 4 bases from J, with 8 bases in between. The CDR3 runs to 13 residues. The V gene's germline CDR1 is MDHEN and CDR2 SYDVKM. The CDR3, as DNA: TGTGCCAGCAGTTTAGACACACCCTATGGCTACACCTTC. Translated: CASSLDTPYGYTF.

V is TRBV18 and J is TRBJ1-1; tentative D call: TRBD1 (6 bases). Trimming cost V 6 bases and J 1 base, with 15 bases left between them. Germline V lookup: CDR1 KGHSH, CDR2 LQKENI. CDR3 length equals 15 residues. The CDR3 is CASSPPGHRNTEAFF. CDR3 nucleotide sequence: TGTGCCAGCTCGCCTCCGGGACACAGGAACACTGAAGCTTTCTTT.

V gene TRBV27 combines with J gene TRBJ1-5, with 7 bases lining up with TRBD1. V lost 2 bases, J lost 6 bases, and 7 bases stayed unmatched. The V gene's germline CDR1 is MNHEY and CDR2 SMNVEV (reference sequence). The CDR3 is 15 residues long. CDR3 sequence (DNA): TGTGCCAGCAGTTTAGTTGGGTCAGGGGGTCAGCCCCAGCATTTT. Translating it yields CASSLVGSGGQPQHF.

The rearrangement joins TRBV19 to TRBJ1-1, with 9 bases that match TRBD1. This CDR3 region has 14 residues. Germline CDR1 reads LNHDA; CDR2 reads SQIVND (reference sequence). With 4 bases clipped from V and 0 bases from J, the junction kept 0 bases outside the gene matches. The CDR3 DNA reads as TGTGCCAGTAGTAGGGACAGGGTGAACACTGAAGCTTTCTTT. Protein product: CASSRDRVNTEAFF.

The gene calls are TRBV12-3 or TRBV12-4 and TRBJ2-1; D possibly corresponds to TRBD1 (6 bases). V lost 8 bases and J lost 8, with 16 bases in between. This CDR3 is built from 13 residues. CDR3 loop: CASLKGWGHEQFF. CDR3 coding DNA: TGTGCCAGCCTTAAGGGTTGGGGGCATGAGCAGTTCTTC.

The chain links TRBV4-1 to TRBJ2-5, with 9 bases lining up with TRBD2. Trimming at V came to 1 base and at J to 5 bases, leaving 14 bases not matched to a gene. CDR3 size: 18 residues. The germline V gene has CDR1 MGHRA and CDR2 YSYEKL. The CDR3 sequence is CASSQVVLGGGARETQYF. The CDR3 DNA follows: TGCGCCAGCAGCCAAGTCGTGTTAGGCGGGGGGGCCCGGGAGACCCAGTACTTC.

The rearrangement uses TRBV24-1 and TRBJ2-3; weak D call: TRBD1 (5 bases). Germline values: CDR1 KGHDR, CDR2 SFDVKD. The CDR3 sequence is 13 residues long. The V and J ends lost 8 bases and 5 bases respectively, with 13 bases between them. The chain's CDR3 is CATTQGAGDTQYF. CDR3 nucleotides: TGTGCCACCACCCAAGGGGCCGGAGATACGCAGTATTTT.

This clone has only one observation. This chain connects TRBV30 to TRBJ2-1; D call uncertain. Per germline, CDR1 GTSNPN and CDR2 SVGIG (reference sequence). CDR3 size: 14 residues. Trimming took 5 bases from V and 2 from J, leaving 13 bases between them. The CDR3 sequence is CAWAGESPYNEQFF. In DNA form, the CDR3 reads TGTGCCTGGGCTGGAGAGTCTCCCTACAATGAGCAGTTCTTC.

The sample holds one count of this clone. The chain joins TRBV5-1 to TRBJ1-1, with TRBD1 matching over 7 bases. CDR3 length equals 13 residues. CDR1 and CDR2 from the germline V gene are SGHRS and YFSETQ. V gave up 1 base and J gave up 8 bases; unmatched junction bases: 5. The CDR3 bases are TGCGCCAGCAGCTTGAGGGGGCTCCCCGAAGCTTTCTTT. Protein sequence: CASSLRGLPEAFF. Full variable domain (remainder filled in from reference TRBV5-1 and TRBJ1-1): KAGVTQTPRYLIKTRGQQVTLSCSPISGHRSVSWYQQTPGQGLQFLFEYFSETQRNKGNFPGRFSGRQFSNSRSEMNVSTLELGDSALYLCASSLRGLPEAFFGQGTRLTVV.

This chain links TRBV5-6 with TRBJ1-6; D is perhaps TRBD1 (5 bases). The CDR3 spans 15 residues. CDR1 is SGHDT, CDR2 YYEEEE, per germline. Trimming removed 3 bases at V and 10 bases at J, with 17 bases between. CDR3 nucleotides: TGTGCCAGCAGCTATCGACAGCGTCTGACATCACCCCTCCACTTT. It translates to CASSYRQRLTSPLHF.

DNA for the CDR3: TGCGCCAGCTCGGACAGGGGCAATCAGCCCCAGCATTTT. Protein: CASSDRGNQPQHF. The rearrangement uses TRBV10-1 and TRBJ1-5; 8 bases align to TRBD1. This CDR3 contains 13 residues. V shed 8 bases, J shed 2 bases, and the junction held 2 bases outside the gene matches. Germline CDR1 WNHNN, CDR2 SYGVQD (reference sequence).

The rearrangement links TRBV3-1 (or the pseudogene TRBV3-2) to TRBJ2-7, with 10 bases lining up with TRBD1. V lost 4 bases, J lost 4 bases, and 7 bases stayed unmatched. This CDR3 has 15 residues. Per germline, CDR1 LGHDT and CDR2 YNNKEL (reference sequence). CDR3 nucleotides: TGTGCCAGCAGCCCATCCGGACAGGGGGGGTACGAGCAGTACTTC. This sequence encodes CASSPSGQGGYEQYF.

The V and J genes are TRBV27 and TRBJ1-2, with 8 nucleotides matching TRBD1. Germline lookup yields CDR1 MNHEY and CDR2 SMNVEV (reference sequence). This CDR3 has 14 residues. The V gene end was trimmed by 5 bases and the J gene end by 4 bases; junction bases not matched to a gene: 6. CDR3 protein: CASSARGLGYGYTF. The CDR3 DNA sequence: TGTGCCAGCAGTGCCAGGGGGCTTGGCTATGGCTACACCTTC.

The J gene is TRBJ2-7, the V gene TRBV2; 10 bases align to TRBD1. Germline V gives CDR1 SNHLY, CDR2 FYNNEI. CDR3 length: 16 residues. J gave up 4 bases and V 0 bases, and 6 bases lay outside the gene matches. Here the CDR3 DNA reads TGTGCCAGCAGTGAAGCGAATCCGGGACAGGGGTACGAGCAGTACTTC. Its protein is CASSEANPGQGYEQYF.